This entry concerns a single T cell receptor (beta chain). Its matching antigen is unknown. The same CDR3 arises from other DNA sequences in this sample as well. This specimen belongs to a study of shared clonotypes between healthy human individuals. The study, taken as a whole, reports: Approximately 4.9% of naive CD4 clonotypes were shared across several donors. Clonotype sharing levels among donors were expected to vary with sequencing depth. Rarefaction analysis demonstrated incomplete sorted-subset sequencing notwithstanding large depth.

Using immunoSEQ multiplex PCR, the repertoire was profiled, and TCRdb retains in-frame clones only, with some absent. The sample includes over 750,000 clones, roughly 96% of them seen just once. Naive CD8 cells, CD45RO-negative and positively selected for CCR7, excluded terminally differentiated effector memory CD45RA+ cells. The donor population consisted of healthy HIV-negative adults with no recent acute infections or vaccinations. The CDR3 loop spans 12 amino acids. CDR1 is MNHEY, CDR2 SMNVEV, per germline (reference sequence). V shed 6 bases and J shed 3 bases, with 9 bases lying between them. This receptor was taken from a man between 25 and 39 years old in good health. The chain links TRBV27 to TRBJ2-7; D may be TRBD2 (5 bases). Sequencing was done on a sample of naive CD8+ T cells sorted from blood. The CDR3 nucleotides read TGTGCCAGCAGCAGCGGTGGCTACGAGCAGTACTTC. Its protein is CASSSGGYEQYF.